The T cell receptor beta chain described here comes from a study of blood T cell repertoires in COVID-19 (dated by TCRdb to 2018 to 2021). A note on the overall study: The collaborator samples originated in the United States, Italy and Spain and spanned the acute and convalescent phases of COVID-19. The material from the prospective study consisted of cDNA or gDNA derived from T cells, B-cell-depleted T cells, or PBMCs. Subjects who had been exposed to COVID-19, were actively infected with it, or had recovered from it provided the deeply sampled blood TCRbeta repertoires that made up the dataset. The repertoires were released in a freely available public database meant as a resource for research on the immune response to SARS-CoV-2. Samples were obtained from the ongoing ImmuneRACE study (first 160 participants) and from over 1,000 subjects provided by 6 global collaborators. Nearly every sample came with metadata listing a de-identified subject ID, COVID-19 status, age in years and sex. Where HLA class I and class II types were available, the types were taken from metadata supplied by the sample provider, not from assay-based typing.

Each collaborating institution followed its own protocols to collect whole blood in K2EDTA tubes. For TCRbeta analysis, collaborators shipped samples in one of three forms: frozen whole blood, isolated PBMCs, or DNA extracted from either of those sample types. General study outcomes and caveats: How much clinical and demographic metadata was included differed by source and by participant, and the metadata was provided uncurated.

The CDR3 contains 16 residues, cysteine and phenylalanine counted. The kept DNA is CDR3 alone, 48 bases in frame from the first base. The germline V gene provides CDR1 MGHRA and CDR2 YSYEKL. Compared with germline, V lacks 4 bases and J lacks 2 bases; bases without a gene match: 8. TCRbeta CDR3 regions were amplified from genomic DNA using the immunoSEQ Assay, a bias-controlled multiplex PCR. Processing in the source paper ran as follows. Nucleated cell counts per sample were estimated from amplification of reference gene primers within the assay. Sequence reads were collapsed and filtered to measure the absolute abundance of every unique TCRbeta CDR3 rearrangement. Productive Simpson clonality was computed per sample as the square root of Simpson's diversity index over productive rearrangements. Sourced from immuneACCESS, this table was stored by TCRdb with only in-frame sequences that have V and J called. A share of the clones is absent; for the studies checked, an unresolved V gene accounts for under half, and the remainder has no known explanation. V and J calls plus clone size are reproduced from that table; the DNA served to infer D and trimming. The sample profile shows about 44,000 clones; under 90% of them were found once. The ten biggest clones cover roughly 42% of the sample.

As to this clone: What antigen it recognizes has not been identified. Per-base qualities were not stored, and no clone one base away is much larger.

Sequencing input: peripheral blood. This TCR was recovered from a human donor in a cohort sampled during active COVID-19. The V and J segments used are TRBV4-1 and TRBJ1-5; 7 bases in between match TRBD1. Here is the DNA: TGCGCCAGCAGCCTCAGGGGGGAATATGGCAATCAGCCCCAGCATTTT. Its translation reads: CASSLRGEYGNQPQHF.